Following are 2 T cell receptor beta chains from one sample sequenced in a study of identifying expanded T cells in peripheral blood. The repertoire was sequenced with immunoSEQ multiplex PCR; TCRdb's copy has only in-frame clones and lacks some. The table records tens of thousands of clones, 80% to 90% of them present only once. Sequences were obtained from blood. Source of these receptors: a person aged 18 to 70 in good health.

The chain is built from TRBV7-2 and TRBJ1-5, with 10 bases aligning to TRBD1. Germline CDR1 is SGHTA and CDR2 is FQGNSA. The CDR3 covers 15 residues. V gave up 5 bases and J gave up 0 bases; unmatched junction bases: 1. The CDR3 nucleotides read TGTGCCAGCAGCCGGGACAGGGGTAGCAATCAGCCCCAGCATTTT. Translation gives CASSRDRGSNQPQHF.

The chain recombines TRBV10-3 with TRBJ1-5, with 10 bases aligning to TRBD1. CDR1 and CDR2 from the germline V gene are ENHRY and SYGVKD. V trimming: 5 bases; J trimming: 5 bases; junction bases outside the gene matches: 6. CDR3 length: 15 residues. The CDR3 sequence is CAISPGTGVYQPQHF. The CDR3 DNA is TGTGCCATCAGTCCCGGGACAGGGGTGTATCAGCCCCAGCATTTT.